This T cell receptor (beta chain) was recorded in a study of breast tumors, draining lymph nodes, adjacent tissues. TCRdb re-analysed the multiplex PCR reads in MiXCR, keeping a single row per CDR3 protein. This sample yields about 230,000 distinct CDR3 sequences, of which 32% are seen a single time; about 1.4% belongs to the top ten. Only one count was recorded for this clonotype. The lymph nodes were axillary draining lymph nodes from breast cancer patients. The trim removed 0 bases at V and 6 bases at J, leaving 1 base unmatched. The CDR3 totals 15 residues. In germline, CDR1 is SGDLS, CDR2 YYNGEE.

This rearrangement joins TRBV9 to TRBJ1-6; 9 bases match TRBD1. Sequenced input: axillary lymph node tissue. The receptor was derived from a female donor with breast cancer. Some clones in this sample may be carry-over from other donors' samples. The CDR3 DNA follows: TGTGCCAGCAGCGTAGGGGGACAGGGTAATTCACCCCTCCACTTT. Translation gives CASSVGGQGNSPLHF.